The clone carrying this T cell receptor (beta chain) has a single count. What it binds is unknown. The junction departs from germline at one end; a sequencing error may be responsible. The table came from immunoSEQ multiplex PCR; TCRdb's copy has only in-frame clones and leaves some out. The table lists approximately 89,000 clones, 75% to 95% of them singletons. This CDR3 has 15 residues. CDR1 is LNHDA, CDR2 SQIVND, per germline (reference sequence). This entry belongs to a study of T cell responses to AZD1222 COVID-19 vaccine. Study results and caveats: The sample set comprised mostly white British donors with more females, and clonal diversity was possibly underestimated. CD4 TCRs linked to vaccination spanned spike, dominating at 160-218 and 743-854.

V is TRBV19 and J is TRBJ1-5; TRBD1 matches 7 bases. The clonotype originates from an adult in good health. Source: peripheral blood, taken on day 0 of MenACWY control vaccination. The CDR3 reads CASSTLGRGRQLQHF. The CDR3 DNA sequence: TGTGCCAGTAGTACCTTAGGGAGGGGGCGTCAGCTCCAGCATTTT.